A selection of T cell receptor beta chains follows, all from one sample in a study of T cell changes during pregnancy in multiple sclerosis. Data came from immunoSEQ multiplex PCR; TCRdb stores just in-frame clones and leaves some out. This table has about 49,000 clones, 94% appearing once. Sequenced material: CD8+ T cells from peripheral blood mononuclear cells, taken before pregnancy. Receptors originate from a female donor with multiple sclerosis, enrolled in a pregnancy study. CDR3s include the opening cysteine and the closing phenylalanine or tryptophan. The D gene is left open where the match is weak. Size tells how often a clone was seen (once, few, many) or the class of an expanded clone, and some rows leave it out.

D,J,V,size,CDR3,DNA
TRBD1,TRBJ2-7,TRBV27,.,CASSWGTGGYEQYF,TGTGCCAGCAGTTGGGGGACAGGGGGCTACGAGCAGTACTTC
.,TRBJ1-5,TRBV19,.,CASSVGQTNSNQPQHF,TGTGCCAGTAGCGTCGGACAGACGAATAGCAATCAGCCCCAGCATTTT
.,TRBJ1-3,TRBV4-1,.,CASSQVYSGNTIYF,TGCGCCAGCAGCCAAGTCTACTCTGGAAACACCATATATTTT
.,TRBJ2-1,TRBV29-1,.,CSVDFQANEQFF,TGCAGCGTTGATTTTCAGGCCAATGAGCAGTTCTTC
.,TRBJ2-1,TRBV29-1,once,CSVEGTPEKGSYNEQFF,TGCAGCGTTGAAGGGACACCCGAGAAGGGCTCCTACAATGAGCAGTTCTTC
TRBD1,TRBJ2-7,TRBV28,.,CASSPGTGVEQYF,TGTGCCAGCAGCCCCGGGACAGGGGTCGAGCAGTACTTC
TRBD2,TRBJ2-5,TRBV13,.,CASSSGTSGQETQYF,TGTGCCAGCAGCTCCGGGACTAGCGGACAAGAGACCCAGTACTTC
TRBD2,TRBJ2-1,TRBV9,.,CASSSFAGGPGNEQFF,TGTGCCAGCAGCTCATTCGCGGGAGGGCCTGGTAATGAGCAGTTCTTC
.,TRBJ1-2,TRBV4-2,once,CASSQESVGGGFYGYTF,TGTGCCAGCAGCCAAGAATCGGTAGGGGGAGGGTTCTATGGCTACACCTTC
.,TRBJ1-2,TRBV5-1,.,CASSLQGRTGGNYGYTF,TGCGCCAGCAGCCTACAGGGACGGACCGGAGGTAACTATGGCTACACCTTC
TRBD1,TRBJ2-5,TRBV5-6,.,CASSYRTGVFRETQYF,TGTGCCAGCAGTTACCGGACAGGGGTGTTTAGGGAGACCCAGTACTTC
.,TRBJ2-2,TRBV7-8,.,CASSPRGYTGELFF,TGTGCCAGCAGCCCACGTGGCTACACCGGGGAGCTGTTTTTT
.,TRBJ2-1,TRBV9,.,CASSVPGYHEQFF,TGTGCCAGCAGCGTACCGGGTTACCATGAGCAGTTCTTC
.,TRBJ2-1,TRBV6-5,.,CASSYSPSGPYNEQFF,TGTGCCAGCAGTTACTCCCCGAGCGGGCCTTACAATGAGCAGTTCTTC
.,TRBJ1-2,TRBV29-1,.,CSVPSGGNGYTF,TGCAGCGTTCCCTCGGGGGGGAATGGCTACACCTTC
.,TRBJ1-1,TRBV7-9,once,CASSLGLGMNTEAFF,TGTGCCAGCAGCCTTGGACTCGGGATGAACACTGAAGCTTTCTTT
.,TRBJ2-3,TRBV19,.,CASSISGADTQYF,TGTGCCAGTAGTATATCGGGGGCAGATACGCAGTATTTT
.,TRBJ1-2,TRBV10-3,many,CASSGPGYGYTF,TGTGCCAGCAGTGGACCGGGGTATGGCTACACCTTC
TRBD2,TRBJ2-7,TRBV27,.,CASRTGLGGSYEQYF,TGTGCCAGCAGGACGGGACTAGGGGGCTCCTACGAGCAGTACTTC
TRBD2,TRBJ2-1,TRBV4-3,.,CASSQQTSGSSYNEQFF,TGCGCCAGCAGCCAACAGACTAGCGGGAGTTCCTACAATGAGCAGTTCTTC
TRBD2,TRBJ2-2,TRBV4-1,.,CASSQRGRANGGELFF,TGCGCCAGCAGCCAACGGGGGAGGGCCAATGGCGGGGAGCTGTTTTTT
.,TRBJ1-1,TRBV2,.,CASSEGGVILNTEAFF,TGTGCCAGCAGTGAAGGGGGGGTCATCCTGAACACTGAAGCTTTCTTT
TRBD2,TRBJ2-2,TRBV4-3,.,CASSQDTIGGDTGELFF,TGCGCCAGCAGCCAAGATACAATCGGGGGGGACACCGGGGAGCTGTTTTTT
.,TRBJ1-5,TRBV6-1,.,CASSEALPGFWGNQPQHF,TGTGCCAGCAGTGAAGCGCTTCCGGGTTTCTGGGGCAATCAGCCCCAGCATTTT
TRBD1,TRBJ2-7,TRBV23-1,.,CASTAFDRGPSYEQYF,TGCGCCTCAACGGCCTTTGACAGGGGTCCTTCCTACGAGCAGTACTTC
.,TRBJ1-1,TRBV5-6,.,CASSFSSMNTEAFF,TGTGCCAGCAGCTTTAGCAGCATGAACACTGAAGCTTTCTTT
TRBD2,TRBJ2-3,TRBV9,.,CASSGSGRGTDTQYF,TGTGCCAGCAGCGGTAGCGGGAGAGGCACAGATACGCAGTATTTT
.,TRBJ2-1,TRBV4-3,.,CASSSRRYNEQFF,TGCGCCAGCAGTAGCCGGCGTTACAATGAGCAGTTCTTC
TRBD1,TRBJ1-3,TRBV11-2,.,CASSPGQFGNTIYF,TGTGCCAGCAGCCCGGGACAGTTTGGAAACACCATATATTTT
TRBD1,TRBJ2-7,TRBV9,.,CASSLTGGRGSYEQYF,TGTGCCAGCAGCCTTACAGGGGGCCGGGGATCCTACGAGCAGTACTTC
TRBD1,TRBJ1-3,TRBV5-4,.,CASSAFRDSVSGNTIYF,TGTGCCAGCAGCGCGTTCCGGGACAGCGTCTCTGGAAACACCATATATTTT
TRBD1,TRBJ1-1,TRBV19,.,CASQRGLTEAFF,TGTGCCAGTCAAAGGGGGCTGACTGAAGCTTTCTTT
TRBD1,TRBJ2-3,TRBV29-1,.,CSGLAGTGGHTDTQYF,TGCAGCGGGCTTGCTGGGACAGGAGGACACACAGATACGCAGTATTTT
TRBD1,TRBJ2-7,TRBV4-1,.,CASSQNRGSSEQYF,TGCGCCAGCAGCCAGAACAGGGGATCAAGCGAGCAGTACTTC
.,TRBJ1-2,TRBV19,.,CASSIGEGGYTF,TGTGCCAGTAGTATAGGAGAGGGTGGCTACACCTTC
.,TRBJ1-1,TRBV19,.,CASSIGGATEAFF,TGTGCCAGTAGTATCGGCGGGGCCACTGAAGCTTTCTTT
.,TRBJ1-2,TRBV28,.,CASSLSPTGINYGYTF,TGTGCCAGCAGTTTAAGCCCAACGGGGATCAACTATGGCTACACCTTC
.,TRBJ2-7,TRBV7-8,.,CASSLRGGLDEQYF,TGTGCCAGCAGCCTTAGGGGGGGGCTGGACGAGCAGTACTTC
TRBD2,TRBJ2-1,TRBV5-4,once,CASSLALAGSYNEQFF,TGTGCCAGCAGCTTGGCGCTAGCGGGTTCCTACAATGAGCAGTTCTTC
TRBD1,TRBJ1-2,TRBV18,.,CASSQTGSYGYTF,TGTGCCAGCTCCCAGACAGGGTCCTATGGCTACACCTTC
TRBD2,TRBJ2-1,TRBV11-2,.,CASTQLAGVFNEQFF,TGTGCCAGCACCCAACTAGCGGGAGTGTTCAATGAGCAGTTCTTC
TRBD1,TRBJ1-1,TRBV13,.,CASSSRTGGASEAFF,TGTGCCAGCAGCAGCCGAACAGGGGGCGCATCTGAAGCTTTCTTT
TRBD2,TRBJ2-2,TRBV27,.,CASSSGLAGETGELFF,TGTGCCAGCAGTTCCGGACTAGCGGGAGAAACCGGGGAGCTGTTTTTT